A selection of T cell receptor beta chains follows, all from one sample in a study of OX40 agonist ivuxolimab in advanced cancers. The method was immunoSEQ multiplex PCR; TCRdb's version includes in-frame clones alone and lacks a portion of them. This sample yields about 20,000 clones, of which around 79% are seen a single time; around 33% belongs to the top ten. Sequenced material: CD4+ or CD8+ T cells sorted from blood, taken in a trial of the OX40 agonist ivuxolimab. The receptors stem from an adult with an advanced solid tumor such as melanoma, head and neck, liver or kidney cancer. CDR3s include the opening cysteine and the closing phenylalanine or tryptophan. The D gene is left open where the match is weak. Clone size is shown for a subset of rows, as once, few, many or a class of expanded clone.

TRBJ2-1 | TRBV28 | NA | NA | 14 | TGTGCCAGCAGTTCTAGTATTCGGGCCAATGAGCAGTTCTTC | CASSSSIRANEQFF
TRBJ1-6 | TRBV7-9 | NA | NA | 14 | TGTGCCAGCAGTTCACAGGTCCTTAATTCACCCCTCCACTTT | CASSSQVLNSPLHF
TRBJ2-1 | TRBV9 | NA | NA | 13 | TGTGCCAGCAGCGTAGCTGGAGGGAATGAGCAGTTCTTC | CASSVAGGNEQFF
TRBJ2-7 | TRBV5-1 | TRBD2 | NA | 15 | TGCGCCAGCAGCTTCGGGGGGACTACCTCCTACGAGCAGTACTTC | CASSFGGTTSYEQYF
TRBJ1-1 | TRBV7-9 | NA | NA | 13 | TGTGCCAGCAGCTTAGTATGGATCCTAGAAGCTTTCTTT | CASSLVWILEAFF
TRBJ2-7 | TRBV4-3 | NA | NA | 13 | TGCGCCAGCAGCCAAGAATCATTCTACGAGCAGTACTTC | CASSQESFYEQYF
TRBJ1-1 | TRBV7-2 | NA | once | 14 | TGTGCCAGCAGCTTAGTTCTGGGGGGCACTGAAGCTTTCTTT | CASSLVLGGTEAFF
TRBJ2-1 | TRBV5-4 | NA | NA | 13 | TGTGCCAGCAGCTTGGGGGGGATTGTTGAGCAGTTCTTC | CASSLGGIVEQFF
TRBJ1-5 | TRBV9 | TRBD1 | NA | 16 | TGTGCCAGCAGCGTAGGCGGGACAGGGGGGAATCAGCCCCAGCATTTT | CASSVGGTGGNQPQHF
TRBJ2-7 | TRBV7-2 | NA | NA | 13 | TGTGCCAGCAGCTCGGGGACATACTACGAGCAGTACTTC | CASSSGTYYEQYF
TRBJ2-7 | TRBV6-1 | TRBD2 | NA | 15 | TGTGCCAGCCAAACAAGACGGCGGGAGAGCTACGAGCAGTACTTC | CASQTRRRESYEQYF
TRBJ2-7 | TRBV27 | NA | NA | 13 | TGTGCCAGCAGTTCGTACTCCTCCTACGAGCAGTACTTC | CASSSYSSYEQYF
TRBJ1-2 | TRBV5-2 | NA | NA | 15 | TGTGCCAGCAAGGGCTACAGAGAGTACGCCTATGGCTACACCTTC | CASKGYREYAYGYTF
TRBJ2-7 | TRBV29-1 | NA | NA | 14 | TGCAGCGTTGAAGTTTTGCAGGGCGGCTACGAGCAGTACTTC | CSVEVLQGGYEQYF
TRBJ1-6 | TRBV5-6 | NA | once | 12 | TGTGCCAGCAGCTTCGGGACTTCACCCCTCCACTTT | CASSFGTSPLHF
TRBJ1-2 | TRBV6-5 | NA | medium-sized | 12 | TGTGCCAGCAGTGGCTCAGGGGATGGCTACACCTTC | CASSGSGDGYTF
TRBJ1-1 | TRBV29-1 | NA | NA | 12 | TGCAGCGTTGAAGAGGGGAACACTGAAGCTTTCTTT | CSVEEGNTEAFF
TRBJ1-3 | TRBV9 | TRBD1 | NA | 16 | TGTGCCAGCAGCGTAGGGGGGACAGGGTCTGGAAACACCATATATTTT | CASSVGGTGSGNTIYF
TRBJ1-5 | TRBV5-6 | TRBD1 | NA | 13 | TGTGCCAGCAGCAGGGGGCCGGGTCAGCCCCAGCATTTT | CASSRGPGQPQHF
TRBJ1-4 | TRBV18 | NA | NA | 14 | TGTGCCAGCTCACACCTGGACAGCCCTGAAAAACTGTTTTTT | CASSHLDSPEKLFF
TRBJ2-7 | TRBV7-8 | NA | NA | 12 | TGTGCCAGCAGCCTGCGGACAGTCGAGCAGTACTTC | CASSLRTVEQYF
TRBJ2-3 | TRBV2 | TRBD2 | few | 18 | TGTGCCAGCAGGGCGACTAGCGGGGGGGCCTCCGGCACAGATACGCAGTATTTT | CASRATSGGASGTDTQYF
TRBJ2-2 | TRBV7-9 | NA | NA | 13 | TGTGCCAGCAGCTCCGCGGCGGAAGGGGAGCTGTTTTTT | CASSSAAEGELFF
TRBJ2-7 | TRBV27 | NA | NA | 14 | TGTGCCAGCAGTTTACGCCAGTTTGTCTACGAGCAGTACTTC | CASSLRQFVYEQYF
TRBJ1-1 | TRBV4-3 | TRBD1 | NA | 17 | TGCGCCAGCAGCCAAGTACTCCCCCGGGACAGGCATGCTGAAGCTTTCTTT | CASSQVLPRDRHAEAFF
TRBJ1-5 | TRBV19 | NA | few | 15 | TGTGCCAGTAGTATAGTTAAGGAGGGGGTTCAGCCCCAGCATTTT | CASSIVKEGVQPQHF
TRBJ1-5 | TRBV6-1 | TRBD1 | once | 16 | TGTGCCAGCAGTGTATCCAGGACAGGGTCGGAGAGGCCCCAGCATTTT | CASSVSRTGSERPQHF
TRBJ1-1 | TRBV27 | NA | NA | 14 | TGTGCCAGCAGTTTATGGGAGGATGCGGCTGAAGCTTTCTTT | CASSLWEDAAEAFF
TRBJ2-7 | TRBV11-3 | NA | NA | 13 | TGTGCCAGCAACCACAGGAGCTCCTACGAGCAGTACTTC | CASNHRSSYEQYF
TRBJ1-1 | TRBV6-6 | NA | NA | 13 | TGTGCCAGCAGTCCAACAGGGAACACTGAAGCTTTCTTT | CASSPTGNTEAFF
TRBJ2-1 | TRBV14 | NA | NA | 13 | TGTGCCAGCAGCCAAACGGGGATCGATGAGCAGTTCTTC | CASSQTGIDEQFF
TRBJ2-1 | TRBV5-6 | TRBD2 | few | 18 | TGTGCCAGCAGCTCCTTTTCGAGCGGGGGGCCCTCCTACAATGAGCAGTTCTTC | CASSSFSSGGPSYNEQFF
TRBJ1-2 | TRBV7-9 | NA | NA | 16 | TGTGCCAGCAGCTCCGAACAGGGTGCGGGCCAATATGGCTACACCTTC | CASSSEQGAGQYGYTF
TRBJ2-1 | TRBV19 | NA | NA | 15 | TGTGCCAGTAGTACGGCAGGTTATCAATACAATGAGCAGTTCTTC | CASSTAGYQYNEQFF
TRBJ2-5 | TRBV27 | NA | NA | 12 | TGTGCCAGCAGCCTGTACCAAGAGACCCAGTACTTC | CASSLYQETQYF
TRBJ2-1 | TRBV7-3 | NA | NA | 12 | TGTGCCAGCAGCTTAGGTAACAATGAGCAGTTCTTC | CASSLGNNEQFF
TRBJ2-1 | TRBV7-2 | TRBD1 | NA | 16 | TGTGCCAGCAGCTTTAAACAGGGGGCGCAAAACAATGAGCAGTTCTTC | CASSFKQGAQNNEQFF
TRBJ1-1 | TRBV7-6 | NA | NA | 13 | TGTGCCAGCAGCTTAACGGGGAACACTGAAGCTTTCTTT | CASSLTGNTEAFF
TRBJ1-2 | TRBV15 | NA | NA | 14 | TGTGCCACCAGCCCCCTCTTAGAGGGCTATGGCTACACCTTC | CATSPLLEGYGYTF
TRBJ1-6 | TRBV28 | NA | NA | 15 | TGTGCCAGCAGGAGTACGGGAATTAACAAATCACCCCTCCACTTT | CASRSTGINKSPLHF
TRBJ2-1 | TRBV7-9 | NA | medium-sized | 15 | TGTGCCAGCAGCTTTTTGGACCTGGGCGTGCGTGAGCAGTTCTTC | CASSFLDLGVREQFF
TRBJ1-2 | TRBV6-6 | NA | NA | 14 | TGTGCCAGCAGTTACTCGAATGTAGCGCCTGAGTACACCTTC | CASSYSNVAPEYTF
TRBJ2-7 | TRBV27 | NA | NA | 12 | TGTGCCAGCAGTTCCGCAGGCTACGAGCAGTACTTC | CASSSAGYEQYF
TRBJ2-6 | TRBV7-9 | NA | NA | 16 | TGTGCCAGCAGCCCCCTTACAGGGTCCGGGGCCAACGTCCTGACTTTC | CASSPLTGSGANVLTF
TRBJ2-7 | TRBV7-6 | NA | NA | 16 | TGTGCCAGCAGCTTATCAGCGTGGGCGTTCTCCTACGAGCAGTACTTC | CASSLSAWAFSYEQYF
TRBJ1-1 | TRBV5-5 | TRBD1 | once | 16 | TGTGCCAGCAGCTTGGATACCGGGACAGTGAACACTGAAGCTTTCTTT | CASSLDTGTVNTEAFF
TRBJ2-2 | TRBV19 | TRBD1 | NA | 14 | TGTGCCAGTAGTACCTCAACAGGGGCCGGGGAGCTGTTTTTT | CASSTSTGAGELFF
TRBJ2-1 | TRBV10-3 | NA | NA | 14 | TGTGCCATCGGTCGGGGAGAGATGTACAATGAGCAGTTCTTC | CAIGRGEMYNEQFF
TRBJ1-3 | TRBV7-9 | NA | NA | 15 | TGTGCCAGCAGCTTAGCTGGGACACCTGGAAACACCATATATTTT | CASSLAGTPGNTIYF
TRBJ1-5 | TRBV7-8 | NA | NA | 13 | TGTGCCAGCAGCTTAGTTCCCGATCAGCCCCAGCATTTT | CASSLVPDQPQHF
TRBJ1-1 | TRBV5-4 | NA | NA | 13 | TGTGCCAGCAGCTTGGGCGATCGGACTGAAGCTTTCTTT | CASSLGDRTEAFF
TRBJ1-2 | TRBV27 | TRBD1 | few | 14 | TGTGCCAGCAGCGAGGGACAGGGGGCCGATGGCTACACCTTC | CASSEGQGADGYTF